This TCR beta chain was identified during a study of blood T cell repertoires in COVID-19. As processed by the authors: Cell counts per sample came from amplifying reference gene primers. Data came from immunoSEQ multiplex PCR; TCRdb stores just in-frame clones and leaves some out. V, J and clone size reflect that table, while D and trimming were determined from the DNA. This sample has 350,000 or so clones, with approximately 89% found just once. Germline assignment: CDR1 SEHNR and CDR2 FQNEAQ (reference sequence). The CDR3 is made up of 16 amino acids. V was shortened by 5 bases and J by 1 base, with 15 bases between the two germline ends. This clone appeared once.

The chain employs TRBV7-9 and TRBJ1-5, with a weak D call TRBD1 (6 bases). The sequenced sample was peripheral blood. The TCR was taken from a woman aged 60 to 75 with COVID-19, enrolled during active disease. The CDR3 DNA follows: TGTGCCAGCAGCAGATTCGCAGGGGAGAGCAATCAGCCCCAGCATTTT. As protein: CASSRFAGESNQPQHF.